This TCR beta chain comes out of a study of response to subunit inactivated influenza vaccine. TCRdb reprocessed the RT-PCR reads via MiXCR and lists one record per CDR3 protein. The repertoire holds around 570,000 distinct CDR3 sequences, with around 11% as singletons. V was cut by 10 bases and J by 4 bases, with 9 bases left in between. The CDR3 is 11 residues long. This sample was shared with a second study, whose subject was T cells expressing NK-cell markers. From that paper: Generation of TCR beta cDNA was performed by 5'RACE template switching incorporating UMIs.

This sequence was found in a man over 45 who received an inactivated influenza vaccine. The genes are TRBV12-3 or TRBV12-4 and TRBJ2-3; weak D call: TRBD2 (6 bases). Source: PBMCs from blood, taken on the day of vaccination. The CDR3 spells CATLASDTQYF. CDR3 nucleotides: TGTGCCACCCTAGCGTCAGATACGCAGTATTTT.